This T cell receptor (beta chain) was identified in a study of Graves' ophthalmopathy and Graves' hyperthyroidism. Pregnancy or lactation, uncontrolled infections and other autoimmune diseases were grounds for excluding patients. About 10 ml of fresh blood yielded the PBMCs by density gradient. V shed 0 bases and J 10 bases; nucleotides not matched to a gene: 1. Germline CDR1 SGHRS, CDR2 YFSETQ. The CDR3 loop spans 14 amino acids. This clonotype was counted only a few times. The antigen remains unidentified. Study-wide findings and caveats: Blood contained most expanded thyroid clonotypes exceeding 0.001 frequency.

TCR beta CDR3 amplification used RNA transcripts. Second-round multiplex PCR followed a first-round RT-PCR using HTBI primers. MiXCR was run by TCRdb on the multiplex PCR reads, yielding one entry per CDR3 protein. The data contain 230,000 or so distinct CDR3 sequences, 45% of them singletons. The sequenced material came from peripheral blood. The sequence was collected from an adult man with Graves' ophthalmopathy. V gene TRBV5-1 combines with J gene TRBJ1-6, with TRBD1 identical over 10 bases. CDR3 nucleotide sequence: TGCGCCAGCAGCTTGGCGGGACAGGGGTCACCCCTCCACTTT. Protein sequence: CASSLAGQGSPLHF. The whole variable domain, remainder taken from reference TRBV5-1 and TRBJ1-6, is KAGVTQTPRYLIKTRGQQVTLSCSPISGHRSVSWYQQTPGQGLQFLFEYFSETQRNKGNFPGRFSGRQFSNSRSEMNVSTLELGDSALYLCASSLAGQGSPLHFGNGTRLTVT.